This T cell receptor beta chain derives from a study of vaccination effects on CD4 cells after COVID-19. As for the study in general: Every well got fewer than 2.5 million PBMC, which were grown with about 10 IU/ml IL-2 and about 9.2 ug/ml peptides.

Following an approximately 9-day culture, CD4+ T cells were purified. It was two doses of either the BNT162b2 or mRNA-1273 vaccine that participants received. The vaccine recipients had no prior SARS-CoV-2 infection, with negative nucleocapsid antibodies. The authors exchanged half the medium for IL-2 medium on days 3 and 7. Overall study findings and caveats: Convalescent patients were scarce in the study, and it lacked early post-infection timepoints.

Germline V gives CDR1 SEHNR, CDR2 FQNEAQ (reference sequence). Trimming took off 9 bases at V and 0 bases at J, with 12 bases between the two ends. This CDR3 spans 14 amino acids. This clone was detected a few times. Its antigen is unknown. Only in-frame clones appear in the TCRdb table, and some are missing; sequencing was by immunoSEQ multiplex PCR. Found here are 47,000 or so clones, under 80% of them singletons; the top ten hold 7%. The gene calls are TRBV7-9 and TRBJ1-5; possibly TRBD1 for D (6 bases). The receptor was derived from a human donor who received a COVID-19 vaccine. This sample comprised CD4+ T cells from PBMCs cultured without peptide, obtained after COVID-19 vaccination. The DNA for the CDR3 is TGTGCCAGGAAACAGACAGGTAGCAATCAGCCCCAGCATTTT. Its protein is CARKQTGSNQPQHF.